The 3 T cell receptor beta chains below all came from one sample that was sequenced in a study of regulatory T cells in long-lasting Graves disease. Time point given: persistent/refractory GD, antithyroid drugs over 5 years with positive TRAb. The TCR library was made from RNA that had been extracted from PBMCs in TRIzol. Building of the TCR beta libraries involved iRepertoire HTBI primers and Arm-PCR of CDR3 regions. MiXCR was run by TCRdb on the multiplex PCR reads, yielding one entry per CDR3 protein. This table holds hundreds of thousands of distinct CDR3 sequences, roughly a fifth found once. Source: peripheral blood mononuclear cells (PBMCs), taken when the disease was refractory, from a patient treated with antithyroid drugs. These receptors all come from a female donor with Graves disease.

In its sample, this clonotype was seen a few times. The chain carries TRBV3-1 and TRBJ2-2, with D possibly TRBD1 on 5 matching bases. CDR1 and CDR2 (germline): LGHDT, YNNKEL (reference sequence). V gave up 1 base and J gave up 5 bases, with 14 bases separating them. The CDR3 has 16 residues. The CDR3 protein is CASSQVRQGPTGELFF. CDR3 sequence (DNA): TGTGCCAGCAGCCAAGTCAGGCAGGGCCCAACCGGGGAGCTGTTTTTT. Drawing the rest from reference TRBV3-1 and TRBJ2-2, the complete variable domain is DTAVSQTPKYLVTQMGNDKSIKCEQNLGHDTMYWYKQDSKKFLKIMFSYNNKELIINETVPNRFSPKSPDKAHLNLHINSLELGDSAVYFCASSQVRQGPTGELFFGEGSRLTVL.

In this sample, this clonotype turned up many times. The chain has TRBV20-1 and TRBJ1-1; D not resolved. Trimming left V 5 bases short and J 1 base short, with 8 bases between. The CDR3 length is 12 residues. Germline V gives CDR1 DFQATT, CDR2 SNEGSKA (reference sequence). The CDR3: CSAQHGNTEAFF. The DNA of the CDR3 is TGCAGTGCTCAGCATGGGAACACTGAAGCTTTCTTT.

This clonotype was found many times. The rearrangement joins TRBV27 to TRBJ1-1; maybe TRBD1 (5 bases). With 0 bases removed from V and 1 base from J, the gap between germline ends came to 12 bases. CDR1 is MNHEY and CDR2 is SMNVEV in the germline V gene (reference sequence). The CDR3 consists of 16 residues. As DNA, the CDR3 is TGTGCCAGCAGTTTATCCCAGTCGGGACGGAACACTGAAGCTTTCTTT. It yields the protein CASSLSQSGRNTEAFF.